The 4 T cell receptor beta chains below all came from one sample that was sequenced in a study of cytomegalovirus exposure and HLA in healthy donors. The PCR contained 60 Vbeta and 13 Jbeta primers. Data came from immunoSEQ multiplex PCR; TCRdb stores just in-frame clones and leaves some out. The sample lists 150,000 or so clones; around 86% were seen once. Sequencing used PBMCs. The source of these receptors is a man aged 45-65 years in good health and CMV-seropositive.

V gene TRBV6-1 combines with J gene TRBJ2-7; D is ambiguous. This CDR3 contains 13 residues. CDR1 and CDR2 (germline): MNHNS, SASEGT. V was clipped by 6 bases and J by 0 bases, with 9 bases between them. In nucleotides, the CDR3 is TGTGCCAGCAGGGCCCGAAGCTCCTACGAGCAGTACTTC. Its translation: CASRARSSYEQYF.

The genes are TRBV5-1 and TRBJ2-7; D is unresolved. The CDR3 is 12 residues long. The V end was cut by 0 bases, the J end by 5 bases, with 6 bases between. Germline V gene data show CDR1 as SGHRS and CDR2 as YFSETQ. CDR3 loop: CASSLGVNEQYF. The CDR3 DNA reads as TGCGCCAGCAGCTTGGGAGTCAACGAGCAGTACTTC.

V gene TRBV2 combines with J gene TRBJ2-2, with 8 bases identical to TRBD2. This CDR3 comprises 15 residues. Losses at the gene ends were 3 bases for V and 7 bases for J; bases not matched to a gene: 7. Germline values: CDR1 SNHLY, CDR2 FYNNEI. The CDR3 sequence is CASSELAGVFGELFF. CDR3 DNA sequence: TGTGCCAGCAGTGAGCTAGCGGGCGTTTTCGGGGAGCTGTTTTTT.

This clone was counted once. The chain uses TRBV29-1 and TRBJ2-1; TRBD2 aligns across 12 bases. V was clipped by 1 base and J by 0 bases; unmatched bases: 7. The CDR3 runs to 18 residues. Looked up from germline, CDR1 is SQVTM and CDR2 is ANQGSEA. CDR3 nucleotides: TGCAGCGTTGAAGCACTAGCGGGGGGCCTGAGCTCCTACAATGAGCAGTTCTTC. It codes for CSVEALAGGLSSYNEQFF.